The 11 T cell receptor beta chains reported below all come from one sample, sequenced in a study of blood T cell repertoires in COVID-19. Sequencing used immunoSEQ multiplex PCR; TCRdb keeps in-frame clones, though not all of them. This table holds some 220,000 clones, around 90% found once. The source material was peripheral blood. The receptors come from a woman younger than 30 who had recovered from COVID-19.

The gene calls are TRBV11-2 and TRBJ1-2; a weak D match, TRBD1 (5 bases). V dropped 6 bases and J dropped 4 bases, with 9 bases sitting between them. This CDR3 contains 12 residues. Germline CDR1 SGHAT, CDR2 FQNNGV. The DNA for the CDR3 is TGTGCCAGCAGTTTCGACAGCTATGGCTACACCTTC. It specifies CASSFDSYGYTF. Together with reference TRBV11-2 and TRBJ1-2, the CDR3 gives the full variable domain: EAGVAQSPRYKIIEKRQSVAFWCNPISGHATLYWYQQILGQGPKLLIQFQNNGVVDDSQLPKDRFSAERLKGVDSTLKIQPAKLEDSAVYLCASSFDSYGYTFGSGTRLTVV.

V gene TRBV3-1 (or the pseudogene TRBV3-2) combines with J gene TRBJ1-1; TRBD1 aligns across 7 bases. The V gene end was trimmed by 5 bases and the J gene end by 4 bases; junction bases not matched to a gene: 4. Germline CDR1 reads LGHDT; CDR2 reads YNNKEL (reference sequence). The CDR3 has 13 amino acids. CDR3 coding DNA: TGTGCCAGCAGCACGGACAGGAGCACTGAAGCTTTCTTT. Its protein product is CASSTDRSTEAFF.

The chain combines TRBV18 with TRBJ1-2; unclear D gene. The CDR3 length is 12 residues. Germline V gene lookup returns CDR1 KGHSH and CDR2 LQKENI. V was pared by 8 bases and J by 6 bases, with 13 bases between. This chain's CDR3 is CASTLTSHGYTF. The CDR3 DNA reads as TGTGCCAGCACCCTGACATCTCATGGCTACACCTTC.

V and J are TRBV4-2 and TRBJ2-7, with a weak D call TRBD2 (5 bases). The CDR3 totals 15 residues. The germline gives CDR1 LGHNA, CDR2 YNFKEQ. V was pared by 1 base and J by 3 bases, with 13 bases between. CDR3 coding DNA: TGTGCCAGCAGCCAAGGGGGTGAGGGCCTCTACGAGCAGTACTTC. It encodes CASSQGGEGLYEQYF.

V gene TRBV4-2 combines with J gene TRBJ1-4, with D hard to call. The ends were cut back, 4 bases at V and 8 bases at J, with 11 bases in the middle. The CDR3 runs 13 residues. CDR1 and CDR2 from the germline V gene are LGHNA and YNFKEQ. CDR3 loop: CASSLRLREKLFF. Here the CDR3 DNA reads TGTGCCAGCAGCCTCCGGTTGCGAGAAAAACTGTTTTTT.

CDR3 region: CATHGPFSGNTIYF. CDR3 sequence (DNA): TGTGCCACCCATGGGCCTTTTTCTGGAAACACCATATATTTT. This chain links TRBV10-3 with TRBJ1-3, with no clear D. Germline loops: CDR1 ENHRY, CDR2 SYGVKD. V was pared by 10 bases and J by 1 base, with 14 bases between. The CDR3 runs 14 residues.

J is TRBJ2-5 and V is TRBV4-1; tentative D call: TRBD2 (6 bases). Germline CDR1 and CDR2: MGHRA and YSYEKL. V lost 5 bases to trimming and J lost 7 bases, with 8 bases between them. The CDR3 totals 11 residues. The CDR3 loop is CASSVGGTQYF. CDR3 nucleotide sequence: TGCGCCAGCAGCGTGGGGGGGACCCAGTACTTC.

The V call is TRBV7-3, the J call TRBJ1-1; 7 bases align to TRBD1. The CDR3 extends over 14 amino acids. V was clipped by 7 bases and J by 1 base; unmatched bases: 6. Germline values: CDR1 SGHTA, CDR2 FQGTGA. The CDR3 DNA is TGTGCCAGCACGAGGGGGCGAAAGAACACTGAAGCTTTCTTT. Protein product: CASTRGRKNTEAFF. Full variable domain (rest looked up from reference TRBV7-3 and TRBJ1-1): GAGVSQTPSNKVTEKGKYVELRCDPISGHTALYWYRQSLGQGPEFLIYFQGTGAADDSGLPNDRFFAVRPEGSVSTLKIQRTERGDSAVYLCASTRGRKNTEAFFGQGTRLTVV.

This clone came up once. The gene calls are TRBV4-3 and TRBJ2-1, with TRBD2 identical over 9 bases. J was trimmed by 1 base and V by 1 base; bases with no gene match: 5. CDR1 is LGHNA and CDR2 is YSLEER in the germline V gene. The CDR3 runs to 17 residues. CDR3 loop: CASSQVLTSGSYNEQFF. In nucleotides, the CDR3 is TGCGCCAGCAGCCAAGTACTGACTAGCGGTTCCTACAATGAGCAGTTCTTC.

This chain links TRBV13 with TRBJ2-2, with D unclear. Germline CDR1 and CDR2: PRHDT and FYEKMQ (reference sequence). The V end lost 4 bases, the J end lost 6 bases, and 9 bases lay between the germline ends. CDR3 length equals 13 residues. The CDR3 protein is CASSSPQAGELFF. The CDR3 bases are TGTGCCAGCAGCTCCCCCCAGGCCGGGGAGCTGTTTTTT.

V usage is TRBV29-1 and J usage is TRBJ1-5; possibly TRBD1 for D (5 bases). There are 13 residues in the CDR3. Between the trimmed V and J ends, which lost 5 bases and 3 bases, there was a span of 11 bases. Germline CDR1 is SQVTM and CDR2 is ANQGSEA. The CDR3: CSVSPGNNQPQHF. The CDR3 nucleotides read TGCAGCGTTTCCCCAGGGAACAATCAGCCCCAGCATTTT.